This entry lists 7 T cell receptor beta chains sequenced from one sample in a study of blood T cell repertoires in COVID-19. TCRdb's table, derived via immunoSEQ multiplex PCR, lists solely in-frame clones and lacks some. Counted here are about 290,000 clones, roughly 90% occurring once; the ten biggest clones make up around 10%. Material for sequencing was peripheral blood. All receptors come from a woman aged 30 to 39 with COVID-19, enrolled during active disease.

This clone was observed a single time. This sequence joins TRBV27 and TRBJ2-3; 9 nucleotides line up with TRBD2. Germline CDR1 MNHEY, CDR2 SMNVEV (reference sequence). V lost 7 bases, J lost 5 bases, and 13 bases stayed unmatched. The CDR3 has 16 residues. The CDR3 sequence is CASKRIAGGQQDTQYF. CDR3 DNA sequence: TGTGCCAGCAAACGGATCGCGGGGGGGCAGCAAGATACGCAGTATTTT.

This rearrangement joins TRBV5-1 to TRBJ2-5; TRBD2 matches 9 bases. Germline-derived CDR1 and CDR2 are SGHRS and YFSETQ. CDR3 length equals 16 residues. V dropped 0 bases and J dropped 3; count of bases not matched to a gene: 6. The CDR3 spells CASSLAWTSVKETQYF. In DNA, the CDR3 is TGCGCCAGCAGCTTGGCCTGGACTAGCGTTAAAGAGACCCAGTACTTC.

The V gene is TRBV12-3 or TRBV12-4, the J gene TRBJ2-2; D gene uncertain. The ends were cut back, 4 bases at V and 3 bases at J, with 3 bases in the middle. The CDR3 totals 12 residues. In nucleotides, the CDR3 is TGTGCCAGCAGTTCTGACACCGGGGAGCTGTTTTTT. It encodes CASSSDTGELFF.

Notes on this clone: This same CDR3 is encoded by further DNA sequences in the sample. The chain carries TRBV11-2 and TRBJ2-1, with D tentatively TRBD1 (5 bases). Trimming shortened V by 2 bases and J by 7 bases, and 6 bases separated the two germline ends. The CDR3 spans 12 residues. Germline assignment: CDR1 SGHAT and CDR2 FQNNGV. CDR3 amino acids: CASSLSGNEQFF. The CDR3 region has the DNA TGTGCCAGCAGCTTATCAGGGAATGAGCAGTTCTTC.

V and J are TRBV6-5 and TRBJ2-7; 14 bases are shared with TRBD2. The CDR3 runs 14 residues. CDR1 and CDR2 (germline): MNHEY, SVGAGI. With V trimmed by 7 bases and J by 2 bases, 1 base remained unmatched. CDR3: CASTTSGGAYEQYF. CDR3 DNA sequence: TGTGCCAGCACGACTAGCGGGGGGGCCTACGAGCAGTACTTC.

This clone was observed a few times. The chain combines TRBV11-2 with TRBJ2-3, with D possibly matching TRBD1 (6 bases). The germline V gene has CDR1 SGHAT and CDR2 FQNNGV. V lost 10 bases and J lost 0, with 14 bases in between. This CDR3 has 14 residues. The CDR3 is CATKGGPSTDTQYF. The CDR3 nucleotides are TGTGCCACCAAAGGGGGACCAAGCACAGATACGCAGTATTTT.

The chain carries TRBV30 and TRBJ2-7; D gene unclear. V was clipped by 7 bases and J by 10 bases, with 8 bases between them. Germline-derived CDR1 and CDR2 are GTSNPN and SVGIG (reference sequence). The length of the CDR3 is 8 residues. The chain's CDR3 is CASPPQYF. As DNA, the CDR3 is TGTGCCTCCCCCCCTCAGTACTTC. The whole variable domain, remainder taken from reference TRBV30 and TRBJ2-7, is SQTIHQWPATLVQPVGSPLSLECTVEGTSNPNLYWYRQAAGRGLQLLFYSVGIGQISSEVPQNLSASRPQDRQFILSSKKLLLSDSGFYLCASPPQYFGPGTRLTVT.